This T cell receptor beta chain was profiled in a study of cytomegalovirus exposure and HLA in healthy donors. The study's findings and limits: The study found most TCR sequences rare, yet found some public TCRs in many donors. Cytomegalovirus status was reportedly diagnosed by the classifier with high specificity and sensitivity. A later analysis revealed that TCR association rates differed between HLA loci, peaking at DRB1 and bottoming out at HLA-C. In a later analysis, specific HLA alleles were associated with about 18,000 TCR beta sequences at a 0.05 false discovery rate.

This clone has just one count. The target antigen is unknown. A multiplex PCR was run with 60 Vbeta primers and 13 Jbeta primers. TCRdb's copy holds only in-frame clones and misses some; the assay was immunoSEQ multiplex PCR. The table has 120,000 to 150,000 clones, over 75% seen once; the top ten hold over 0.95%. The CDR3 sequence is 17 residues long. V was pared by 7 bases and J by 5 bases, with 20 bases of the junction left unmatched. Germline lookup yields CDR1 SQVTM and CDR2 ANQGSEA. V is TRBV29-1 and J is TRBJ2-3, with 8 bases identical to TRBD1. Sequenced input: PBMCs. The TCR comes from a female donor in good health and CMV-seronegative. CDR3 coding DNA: TGCAGCGCGATCGGCTCGGGCAGGGGGCTCCTTGGAGATACGCAGTATTTT. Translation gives CSAIGSGRGLLGDTQYF.